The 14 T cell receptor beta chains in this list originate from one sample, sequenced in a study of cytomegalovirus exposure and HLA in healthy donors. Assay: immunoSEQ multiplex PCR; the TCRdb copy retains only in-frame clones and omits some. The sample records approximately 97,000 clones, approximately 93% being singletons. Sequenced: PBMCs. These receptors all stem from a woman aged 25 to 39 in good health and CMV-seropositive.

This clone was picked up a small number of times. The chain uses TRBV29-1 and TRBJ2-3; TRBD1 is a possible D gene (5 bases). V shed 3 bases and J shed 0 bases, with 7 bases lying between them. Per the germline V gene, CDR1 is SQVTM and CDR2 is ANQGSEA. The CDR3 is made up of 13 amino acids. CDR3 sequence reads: CSVDQGSTDTQYF. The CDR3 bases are TGCAGCGTTGACCAGGGAAGCACAGATACGCAGTATTTT.

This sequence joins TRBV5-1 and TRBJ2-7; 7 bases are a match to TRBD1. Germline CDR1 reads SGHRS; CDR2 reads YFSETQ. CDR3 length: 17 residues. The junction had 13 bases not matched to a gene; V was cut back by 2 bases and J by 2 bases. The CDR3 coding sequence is TGCGCCAGCAGCTTACGGACGACAGGGCCGCCGACCTACGAGCAGTACTTC. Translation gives CASSLRTTGPPTYEQYF.

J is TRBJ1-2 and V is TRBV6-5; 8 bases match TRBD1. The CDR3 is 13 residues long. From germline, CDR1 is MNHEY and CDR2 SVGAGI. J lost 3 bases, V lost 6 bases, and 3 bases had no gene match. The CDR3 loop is CASRETGDYGYTF. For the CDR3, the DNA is TGTGCCAGCAGAGAGACAGGGGACTATGGCTACACCTTC.

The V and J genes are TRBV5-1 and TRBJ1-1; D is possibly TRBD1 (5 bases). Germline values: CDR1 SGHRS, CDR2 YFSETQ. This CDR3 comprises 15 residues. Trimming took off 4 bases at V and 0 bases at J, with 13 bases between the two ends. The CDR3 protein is CASSPNSGVNTEAFF. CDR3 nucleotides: TGCGCCAGCAGCCCCAACTCGGGGGTGAACACTGAAGCTTTCTTT.

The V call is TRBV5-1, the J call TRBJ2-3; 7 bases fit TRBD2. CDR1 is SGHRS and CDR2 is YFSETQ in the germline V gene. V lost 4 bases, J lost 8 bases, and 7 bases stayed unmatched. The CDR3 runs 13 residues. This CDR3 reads CASSAGETPTQYF. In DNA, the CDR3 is TGCGCCAGCAGCGCGGGAGAGACCCCTACGCAGTATTTT.

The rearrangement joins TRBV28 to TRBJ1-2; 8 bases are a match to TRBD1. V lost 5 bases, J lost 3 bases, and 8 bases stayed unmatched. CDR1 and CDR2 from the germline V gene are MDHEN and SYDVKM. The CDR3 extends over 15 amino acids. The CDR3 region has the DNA TGTGCCAGCAGTGACACAGGGGGAGTAGACTATGGCTACACCTTC. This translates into CASSDTGGVDYGYTF.

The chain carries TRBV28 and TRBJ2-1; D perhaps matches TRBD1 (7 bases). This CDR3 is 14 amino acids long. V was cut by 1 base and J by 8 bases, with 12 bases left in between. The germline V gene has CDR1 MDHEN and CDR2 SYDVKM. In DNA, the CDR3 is TGTGCCAGCAGTTTATTGGGCAGGGGGGATGAGCAGTTCTTC. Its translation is CASSLLGRGDEQFF. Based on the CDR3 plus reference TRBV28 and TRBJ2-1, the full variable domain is DVKVTQSSRYLVKRTGEKVFLECVQDMDHENMFWYRQDPGLGLRLIYFSYDVKMKEKGDIPEGYSVSREKKERFSLILESASTNQTSMYLCASSLLGRGDEQFFGPGTRLTVL.

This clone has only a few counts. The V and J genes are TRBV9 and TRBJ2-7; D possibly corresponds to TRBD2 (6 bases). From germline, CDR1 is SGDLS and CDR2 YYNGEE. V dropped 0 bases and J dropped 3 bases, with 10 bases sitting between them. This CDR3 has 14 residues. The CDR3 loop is CASSVGYGGYEQYF. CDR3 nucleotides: TGTGCCAGCAGCGTAGGGTACGGGGGCTACGAGCAGTACTTC. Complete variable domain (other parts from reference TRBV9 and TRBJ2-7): DSGVTQTPKHLITATGQRVTLRCSPRSGDLSVYWYQQSLDQGLQFLIQYYNGEERAKGNILERFSAQQFPDLHSELNLSSLELGDSALYFCASSVGYGGYEQYFGPGTRLTVT.

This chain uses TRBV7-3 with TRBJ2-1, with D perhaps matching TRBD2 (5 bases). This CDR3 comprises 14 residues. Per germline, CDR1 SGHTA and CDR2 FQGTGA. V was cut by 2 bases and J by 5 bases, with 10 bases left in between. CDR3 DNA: TGTGCCAGCAGCTTAGCTAGCACACACAATGAGCAGTTCTTC. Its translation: CASSLASTHNEQFF.

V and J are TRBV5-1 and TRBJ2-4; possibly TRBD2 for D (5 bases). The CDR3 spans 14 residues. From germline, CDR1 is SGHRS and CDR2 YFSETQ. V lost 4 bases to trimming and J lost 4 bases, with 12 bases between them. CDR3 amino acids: CASSPSGGKNIQYF. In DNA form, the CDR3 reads TGCGCCAGCAGCCCATCTGGAGGAAAAAACATTCAGTACTTC. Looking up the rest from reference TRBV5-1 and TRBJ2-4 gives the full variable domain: KAGVTQTPRYLIKTRGQQVTLSCSPISGHRSVSWYQQTPGQGLQFLFEYFSETQRNKGNFPGRFSGRQFSNSRSEMNVSTLELGDSALYLCASSPSGGKNIQYFGAGTRLSVL.

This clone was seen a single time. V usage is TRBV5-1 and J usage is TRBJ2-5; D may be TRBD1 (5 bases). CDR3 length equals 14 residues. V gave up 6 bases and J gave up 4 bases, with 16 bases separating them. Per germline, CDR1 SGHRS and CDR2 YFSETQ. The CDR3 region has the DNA TGCGCCAGCACCCCCCCCGGAACAGGAGAGACCCAGTACTTC. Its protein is CASTPPGTGETQYF.

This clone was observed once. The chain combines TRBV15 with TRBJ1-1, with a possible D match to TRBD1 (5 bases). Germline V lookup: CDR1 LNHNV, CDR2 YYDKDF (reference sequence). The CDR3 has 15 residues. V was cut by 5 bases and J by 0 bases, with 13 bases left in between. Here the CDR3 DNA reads TGTGCCACCAGCCTGGCCGGGGGAATGAACACTGAAGCTTTCTTT. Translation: CATSLAGGMNTEAFF.

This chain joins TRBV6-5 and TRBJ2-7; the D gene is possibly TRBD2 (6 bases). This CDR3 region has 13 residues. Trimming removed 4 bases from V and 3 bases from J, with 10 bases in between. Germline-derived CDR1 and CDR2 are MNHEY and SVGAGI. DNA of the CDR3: TGTGCCAGCAGTTTTCGGACTATCTACGAGCAGTACTTC. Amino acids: CASSFRTIYEQYF.

The CDR3 bases are TGTGCCTGGAGTTGGCAGGGCCTCCCCGATCAGCCCCAGCATTTT. Translating gives CAWSWQGLPDQPQHF. The V gene is TRBV30, the J gene TRBJ1-5; a possible D gene is TRBD1 (5 bases). Germline loops: CDR1 GTSNPN, CDR2 SVGIG (reference sequence). V lost 2 bases to trimming and J lost 5 bases, with 16 bases between them. The CDR3 sequence is 15 residues long.